Each of the 22 T cell receptor beta chains below was sequenced from the same sample in a study of T cell changes during pregnancy in multiple sclerosis (dated by TCRdb to about 2019). Library generation was performed with the immunoSEQ multiplex PCR assay. TCRdb provides this immuneACCESS table in a form limited to in-frame rearrangements. Some clones are lacking; in checked studies, under half of them reflect an unresolved V gene, and why the rest are absent is not known. This sample holds over 35,000 clones; around 92% were observed only once. The ten most abundant clones make up 1% to 1.5% of the sample. Material for sequencing was peripheral blood. The receptors were sampled from a female donor with multiple sclerosis, enrolled in a pregnancy study.

The V gene is TRBV28, the J gene TRBJ2-5; D ambiguous. The CDR3 extends over 14 amino acids. V lost 1 base, J lost 2 bases, and 8 bases lay in between. Germline V gene lookup returns CDR1 MDHEN and CDR2 SYDVKM. The CDR3 DNA reads as TGTGCCAGCAGTTTATTCCCTGAACAAGAGACCCAGTACTTC. This translates into CASSLFPEQETQYF.

This clone was seen just once. The V and J genes are TRBV11-2 and TRBJ1-2; tentatively, D is TRBD1 (5 bases). Trimming removed 6 bases from V and 0 bases from J, with 14 bases in between. The CDR3 contains 15 residues. Per germline, CDR1 SGHAT and CDR2 FQNNGV. CDR3 protein: CASSVGTKANYGYTF. CDR3 coding DNA: TGTGCCAGCAGTGTCGGGACCAAAGCTAACTATGGCTACACCTTC.

In its sample, this clone was seen a few times. The chain couples TRBV28 to TRBJ1-1; possible D gene TRBD1, 6 bases. The V end was cut by 3 bases, the J end by 5 bases, with 19 bases between. The V gene's germline CDR1 is MDHEN and CDR2 SYDVKM. The CDR3 loop spans 16 amino acids. The DNA of the CDR3 is TGTGCCAGCAGTTTGGTCAGGGGAGGAGGATGGACTGAAGCTTTCTTT. It encodes CASSLVRGGGWTEAFF.

The chain recombines TRBV2 with TRBJ1-5, with D possibly matching TRBD1 (6 bases). CDR3 size: 19 residues. CDR1 is SNHLY and CDR2 is FYNNEI in the germline V gene. V was pared by 2 bases and J by 2 bases, with 22 bases between. The CDR3 sequence is CASSEFAGVVDVRNQPQHF. CDR3 DNA sequence: TGTGCCAGCAGTGAATTTGCAGGGGTGGTCGATGTCCGCAATCAGCCCCAGCATTTT.

The chain uses TRBV7-2 and TRBJ2-7, with no clear D. CDR3 length: 15 residues. The V gene lost 2 bases and the J gene lost 0 bases, with 11 bases spanning the gap. From germline, CDR1 is SGHTA and CDR2 FQGNSA. CDR3 nucleotide sequence: TGTGCCAGCAGCTTAAACTGGAAATCCTCCTACGAGCAGTACTTC. It codes for CASSLNWKSSYEQYF.

V gene TRBV19 combines with J gene TRBJ1-1; a weak D match, TRBD1 (5 bases). The V end was cut by 5 bases, the J end by 3 bases, with 7 bases between. CDR1 LNHDA and CDR2 SQIVND come from the germline V gene (reference sequence). This CDR3 spans 12 amino acids. The CDR3 DNA reads TGTGCCAGTAGTTGGGGGGACACTGAAGCTTTCTTT. Its translation is CASSWGDTEAFF.

The V gene is TRBV30, the J gene TRBJ2-3; D perhaps matches TRBD2 (6 bases). CDR1 is GTSNPN and CDR2 is SVGIG in the germline V gene (reference sequence). The CDR3 has 15 amino acids. Trimming removed 1 base at V and 4 bases at J, with 15 bases between. CDR3 residues: CAWSGLSGDADTQYF. CDR3 DNA sequence: TGTGCCTGGAGTGGTCTTTCGGGAGACGCAGATACGCAGTATTTT.

The gene calls are TRBV19 and TRBJ2-7; TRBD1 matches 8 bases. Germline values: CDR1 LNHDA, CDR2 SQIVND (reference sequence). The V segment lost 5 bases and the J segment 2 bases; nucleotides outside the gene matches: 8. The CDR3 covers 15 residues. The CDR3 sequence: CASSQTGTGTYEQYF. CDR3 bases: TGTGCCAGTAGTCAGACCGGGACAGGTACCTACGAGCAGTACTTC.

The chain couples TRBV11-2 to TRBJ1-1; TRBD1 is a possible D gene (6 bases). Germline CDR1 SGHAT, CDR2 FQNNGV. The ends were cut back, 3 bases at V and 4 bases at J, with 9 bases in the middle. The CDR3 is 13 residues long. CDR3 sequence reads: CASSFGGRTEAFF. Written as DNA, the CDR3 is TGTGCCAGCAGCTTCGGGGGGCGCACTGAAGCTTTCTTT.

CDR3 residues: CAWNLGLAGETQYF. The CDR3, as DNA: TGTGCCTGGAATTTAGGGCTAGCGGGAGAGACCCAGTACTTC. The chain has TRBV30 and TRBJ2-5, with TRBD2 identical over 8 bases. The V and J ends lost 4 bases and 4 bases, in that order; junction bases with no gene match: 8. The CDR3 runs 14 residues. CDR1 is GTSNPN and CDR2 is SVGIG in the germline V gene (reference sequence).

The chain has TRBV5-1 and TRBJ1-1; maybe TRBD1 (6 bases). Trimming took off 4 bases at V and 8 bases at J, with 15 bases between the two ends. CDR3 length: 13 residues. Germline values: CDR1 SGHRS, CDR2 YFSETQ. CDR3 in amino acids: CASSHKGGVEAFF. The DNA for the CDR3 is TGCGCCAGCAGCCACAAAGGGGGGGTAGAAGCTTTCTTT.

This clone was counted between two and nine times. V gene TRBV5-1 combines with J gene TRBJ1-1; no reliable D call. V was shortened by 9 bases and J by 0 bases, with 15 bases between the two germline ends. This CDR3 contains 14 residues. Germline V gene sequence: CDR1 SGHRS, CDR2 YFSETQ. The CDR3 sequence: CATKPGQLNTEAFF. The CDR3 nucleotides are TGCGCCACCAAGCCGGGCCAACTGAACACTGAAGCTTTCTTT.

The J gene is TRBJ2-3, the V gene TRBV7-6, with 14 positions matching TRBD2. V was clipped by 4 bases and J by 1 base; unmatched bases: 10. This CDR3 has 19 amino acids. In germline, CDR1 is SGHVS, CDR2 FNYEAQ. The CDR3 region has the DNA TGTGCCAGCAGCTCACCCCGGACTAGCGGGAGGTTAGGCACAGATACGCAGTATTTT. Translating gives CASSSPRTSGRLGTDTQYF.

CDR3 sequence: CASSPLTGTANTGELFF. CDR3 DNA sequence: TGTGCCAGCTCACCACTCACTGGGACAGCGAACACCGGGGAGCTGTTTTTT. This chain connects TRBV18 to TRBJ2-2; 7 bases are shared with TRBD1. Germline CDR1 reads KGHSH; CDR2 reads LQKENI. The V gene end was trimmed by 1 base and the J gene end by 0 bases; junction bases not matched to a gene: 5. The CDR3 covers 17 residues.

This chain joins TRBV27 and TRBJ2-7; 12 bases map to TRBD1. Germline V gives CDR1 MNHEY, CDR2 SMNVEV (reference sequence). CDR3 length equals 16 residues. J lost 5 bases, V lost 4 bases, and 9 bases had no gene match. CDR3 coding DNA: TGTGCCAGCAGTTCTATAAAGGGACAGGGGGCGGACGAGCAGTACTTC. Translated, it gives CASSSIKGQGADEQYF.

The CDR3 region is CSAGTGYSYEQYF. DNA for the CDR3: TGCAGCGCGGGGACAGGTTATTCCTACGAGCAGTACTTC. The V call is TRBV29-1, the J call TRBJ2-7; 8 bases are shared with TRBD1. The CDR3 contains 13 residues. The ends lost 7 bases at V and 1 base at J; junction bases unmatched: 6. Germline CDR1 reads SQVTM; CDR2 reads ANQGSEA.

The chain is built from TRBV10-1 and TRBJ1-1; possible D gene TRBD1, 6 bases. Germline values: CDR1 WNHNN, CDR2 SYGVQD (reference sequence). The V end was cut by 0 bases, the J end by 3 bases, with 11 bases between. CDR3 length: 15 residues. The CDR3 loop reads CASSESGQTYTEAFF. In nucleotides, the CDR3 is TGCGCCAGCAGTGAGTCCGGACAGACGTACACTGAAGCTTTCTTT.

This rearrangement joins TRBV18 to TRBJ1-1, with 9 bases matching TRBD1. V gave up 4 bases and J gave up 1 base; unmatched junction bases: 1. This CDR3 is built from 14 residues. CDR1 KGHSH and CDR2 LQKENI come from the germline V gene. The CDR3 DNA sequence: TGTGCCAGCTCACGACAGGGGGGGAACACTGAAGCTTTCTTT. Protein sequence: CASSRQGGNTEAFF. The entire variable domain, with the rest obtained from reference TRBV18 and TRBJ1-1, is as follows: NAGVMQNPRHLVRRRGQEARLRCSPMKGHSHVYWYRQLPEEGLKFMVYLQKENIIDESGMPKERFSAEFPKEGPSILRIQQVVRGDSAAYFCASSRQGGNTEAFFGQGTRLTVV.

The chain recombines TRBV29-1 with TRBJ1-1; no firm D call. This CDR3 spans 13 amino acids. Per germline, CDR1 SQVTM and CDR2 ANQGSEA. The V and J ends lost 6 bases and 0 bases respectively, with 11 bases between them. The CDR3 DNA is TGCAGCGTAGCCGGACTGATGAACACTGAAGCTTTCTTT. It yields the protein CSVAGLMNTEAFF.

The V and J genes are TRBV6-5 and TRBJ1-6; D ambiguous. Trimming removed 2 bases at V and 6 bases at J, with 5 bases between. This CDR3 has 13 residues. The germline CDR1 and CDR2 sequences are MNHEY and SVGAGI. This chain's CDR3 is CASSYSSNSPLHF. In DNA, the CDR3 is TGTGCCAGCAGTTACAGTAGTAATTCACCCCTCCACTTT.

J is TRBJ2-5 and V is TRBV11-3; perhaps TRBD2 as D (5 bases). CDR1 is SGHNT and CDR2 is YENEEA in the germline V gene. Trimming pared 1 base from V and 0 bases from J, leaving 9 bases between. CDR3 length: 15 amino acids. CDR3 in DNA: TGTGCCAGCAGCTTAGGAGAGAGGGACCAAGAGACCCAGTACTTC. Protein sequence: CASSLGERDQETQYF.

The chain links TRBV18 to TRBJ2-3; D could derive from TRBD1 or TRBD2 (5 bases each). Per the germline V gene, CDR1 is KGHSH and CDR2 is LQKENI. The CDR3 length is 15 residues. V was shortened by 6 bases and J by 5 bases, with 18 bases between the two germline ends. The CDR3 reads CASSNQGPPQDTQYF. CDR3 DNA sequence: TGTGCCAGCTCGAACCAGGGACCTCCACAAGATACGCAGTATTTT.